This T cell receptor beta chain was sequenced for a study of shared clonotypes between healthy human individuals. It was CD45RO-negative cells, positively selected for CCR7, that made up naive CD8 cells, with terminally differentiated effector memory CD45RA+ cells excluded. CDR3 length equals 16 residues. Deletions cut 1 base from V and 7 bases from J, with 17 bases between. Germline V lookup: CDR1 SGHVS, CDR2 FNYEAQ. General observations from the study: Read depth was anticipated to influence clonotype sharing among donors. It was the non-shared clonotypes that had lower generation probabilities than clonotypes shared by all four donors.

Of note for this clone: The antigen remains undetermined. Other DNA sequences in this specimen translate into the identical CDR3.

The table came from immunoSEQ multiplex PCR; TCRdb's copy has only in-frame clones and leaves some out. The sample includes about 2 million clones, about 95% seen only once; the top ten take around 1.1%. The sequenced material came from naive CD8+ T cells sorted from blood. The TCR comes from a young man in good health. V is TRBV7-6 and J is TRBJ2-1; D may match TRBD1 or TRBD2 (5 bases each). Written as DNA, the CDR3 is TGTGCCAGCAGCTTAGGAGGGACGGGAATCTCGAATGAGCAGTTCTTC. The encoded protein is CASSLGGTGISNEQFF.